A selection of T cell receptor beta chains follows, all from one sample in a study of shared clonotypes between healthy human individuals. Sequencing was performed with immunoSEQ multiplex PCR; in TCRdb, only in-frame clones are kept and a portion is missing. This table holds over a million clones, 75% to 85% found once. Sequencing input: memory CD4+ T cells from PBMCs. These receptors all stem from a man aged 18-30 years in good health. Some clones in this sample may be carry-over from other donors' samples. Each CDR3 is given with its conserved first and last residue. Fields, in order: V gene, J gene, clone size, D gene, CDR3 protein, CDR3 DNA. The D gene is left open where the match is weak. Expanded clones get a size class; other rows say once, few or many, or leave the size out.

TRBV28	TRBJ1-4	-	-	CATGDRVEKLFF	TGTGCCACCGGGGACCGGGTGGAAAAACTGTTTTTT
TRBV7-9	TRBJ2-7	-	TRBD1	CASSLPRGLDGEQYF	TGTGCCAGCAGCTTACCTAGGGGGCTGGATGGCGAGCAGTACTTC
TRBV6-6	TRBJ1-1	-	TRBD1	CASEIRGGQTEAFF	TGTGCCAGCGAAATCAGGGGGGGTCAGACTGAAGCTTTCTTT
TRBV5-1	TRBJ2-7	-	-	CASSLDPGTSYEQYF	TGCGCCAGCAGCTTGGACCCCGGGACAAGCTACGAGCAGTACTTC
TRBV18	TRBJ2-7	-	-	CASSPRQATYEQYF	TGTGCCAGCTCACCGCGACAGGCCACCTACGAGCAGTACTTC
TRBV7-9	TRBJ2-1	-	TRBD2	CASSPRGGGYNEQFF	TGTGCCAGCAGCCCGAGGGGCGGGGGCTACAATGAGCAGTTCTTC
TRBV11-2	TRBJ1-1	-	-	CASSLRAGTEAFF	TGTGCCAGCAGCCTCAGGGCAGGGACTGAAGCTTTCTTT
TRBV7-2	TRBJ2-1	-	TRBD1	CASSFRTGDNEQFF	TGTGCCAGCAGCTTTCGGACAGGTGACAATGAGCAGTTCTTC
TRBV27	TRBJ1-1	once	TRBD1	CASQDRANTEAFF	TGTGCCAGCCAAGACAGGGCGAACACTGAAGCTTTCTTT
TRBV6-1	TRBJ1-5	-	-	CASSGNRDGFISNQPQHF	TGTGCCAGCAGTGGGAACAGGGACGGGTTTATTAGCAATCAGCCCCAGCATTTT
TRBV5-1	TRBJ1-1	-	TRBD1	CASSLRPGGKNTEAFF	TGCGCCAGCAGCTTGCGGCCAGGGGGAAAGAACACTGAAGCTTTCTTT
TRBV5-1	TRBJ1-1	few	-	CASTYRERTEAFF	TGCGCCAGCACCTACAGGGAGCGCACTGAAGCTTTCTTT
TRBV5-1	TRBJ2-5	few	-	CASSLSKYQETQYF	TGCGCCAGCAGCTTGTCCAAGTACCAAGAGACCCAGTACTTC
TRBV5-1	TRBJ2-7	-	TRBD2	CASSFGLADYISYEQYF	TGCGCCAGCAGCTTTGGACTAGCGGACTACATCTCCTACGAGCAGTACTTC
TRBV7-3	TRBJ1-1	-	TRBD1	CASSLGLDRGSTEAFF	TGTGCCAGCAGCTTAGGCCTGGACAGGGGTTCTACTGAAGCTTTCTTT
TRBV30	TRBJ1-1	once	-	CAWSVMGGTEAFF	TGTGCCTGGAGTGTCATGGGGGGCACTGAAGCTTTCTTT
TRBV5-1	TRBJ1-2	-	-	CASSPGEGLGGYTF	TGCGCCAGCAGCCCCGGAGAGGGTTTAGGTGGCTACACCTTC